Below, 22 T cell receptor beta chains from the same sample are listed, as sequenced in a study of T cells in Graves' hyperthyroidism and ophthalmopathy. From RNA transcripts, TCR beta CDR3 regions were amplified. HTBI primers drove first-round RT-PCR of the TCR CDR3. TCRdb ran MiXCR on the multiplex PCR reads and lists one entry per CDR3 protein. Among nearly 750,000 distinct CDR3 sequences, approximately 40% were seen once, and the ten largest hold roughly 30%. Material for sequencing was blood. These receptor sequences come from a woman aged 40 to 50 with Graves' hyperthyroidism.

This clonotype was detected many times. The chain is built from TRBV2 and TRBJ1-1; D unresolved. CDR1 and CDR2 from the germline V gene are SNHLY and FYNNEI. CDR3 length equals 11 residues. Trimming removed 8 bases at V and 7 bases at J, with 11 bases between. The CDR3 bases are TGTGCCAGCCGATTACAAGTTGAAGCTTTCTTT. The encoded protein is CASRLQVEAFF.

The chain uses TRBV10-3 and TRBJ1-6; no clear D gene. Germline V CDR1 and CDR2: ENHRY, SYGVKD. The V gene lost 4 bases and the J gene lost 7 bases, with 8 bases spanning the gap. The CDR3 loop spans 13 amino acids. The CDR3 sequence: CAISVGRNSPLHF. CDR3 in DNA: TGTGCCATCAGTGTCGGAAGGAATTCACCCCTCCACTTT.

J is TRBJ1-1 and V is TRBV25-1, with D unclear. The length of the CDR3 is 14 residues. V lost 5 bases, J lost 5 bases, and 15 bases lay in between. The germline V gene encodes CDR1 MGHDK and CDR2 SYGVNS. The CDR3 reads CASSYPRGETEAFF. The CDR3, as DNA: TGTGCCAGCAGTTACCCTCGTGGCGAGACTGAAGCTTTCTTT.

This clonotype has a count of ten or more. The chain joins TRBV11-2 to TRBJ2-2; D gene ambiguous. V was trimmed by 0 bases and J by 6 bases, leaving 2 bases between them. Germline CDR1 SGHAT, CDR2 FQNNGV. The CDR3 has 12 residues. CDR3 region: CASSLEAGELFF. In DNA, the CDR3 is TGTGCCAGCAGCTTAGAGGCCGGGGAGCTGTTTTTT.

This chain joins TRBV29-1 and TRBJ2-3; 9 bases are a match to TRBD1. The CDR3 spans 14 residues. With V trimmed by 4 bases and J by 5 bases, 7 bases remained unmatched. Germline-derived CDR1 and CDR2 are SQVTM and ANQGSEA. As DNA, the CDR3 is TGCAGCGTTGGGCACAGGGGGCTGCAAGATACGCAGTATTTT. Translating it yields CSVGHRGLQDTQYF.

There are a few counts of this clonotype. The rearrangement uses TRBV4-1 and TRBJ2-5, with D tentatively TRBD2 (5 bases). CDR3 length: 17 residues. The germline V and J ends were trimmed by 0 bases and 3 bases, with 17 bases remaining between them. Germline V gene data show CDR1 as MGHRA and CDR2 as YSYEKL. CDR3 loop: CASSQDSALMVEETQYF. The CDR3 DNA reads TGCGCCAGCAGCCAAGATAGCGCCCTGATGGTAGAAGAGACCCAGTACTTC.

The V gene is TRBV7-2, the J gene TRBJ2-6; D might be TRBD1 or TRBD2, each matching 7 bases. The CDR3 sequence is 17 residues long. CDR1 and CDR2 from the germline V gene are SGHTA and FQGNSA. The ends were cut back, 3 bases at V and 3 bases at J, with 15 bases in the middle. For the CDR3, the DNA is TGTGCCAGCAGCTTCGGCGGCAGGGGGGGTGGGGCCAACGTCCTGACTTTC. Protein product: CASSFGGRGGGANVLTF.

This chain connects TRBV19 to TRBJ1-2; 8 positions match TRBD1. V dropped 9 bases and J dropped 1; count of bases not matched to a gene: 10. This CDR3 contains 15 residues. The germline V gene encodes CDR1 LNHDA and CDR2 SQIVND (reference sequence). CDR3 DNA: TGTGCCAGCCGCTATGGGACAGGTTATAACTATGGCTACACCTTC. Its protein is CASRYGTGYNYGYTF.

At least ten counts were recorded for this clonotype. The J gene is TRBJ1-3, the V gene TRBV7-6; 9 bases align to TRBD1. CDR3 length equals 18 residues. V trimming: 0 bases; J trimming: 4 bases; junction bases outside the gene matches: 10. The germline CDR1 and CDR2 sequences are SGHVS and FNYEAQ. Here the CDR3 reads CASSLALRDRVGGNTIYF. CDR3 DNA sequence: TGTGCCAGCAGCTTAGCCCTCCGGGACAGGGTTGGCGGAAACACCATATATTTT.

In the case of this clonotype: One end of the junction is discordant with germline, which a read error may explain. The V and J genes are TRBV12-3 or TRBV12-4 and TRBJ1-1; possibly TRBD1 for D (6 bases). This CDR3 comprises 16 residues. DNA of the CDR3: TGTGCCAGCAGCCGCCTAGGGGGAGGACTGAACACTGAAGCTTCCTTT. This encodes CASSRLGGGLNTEASF.

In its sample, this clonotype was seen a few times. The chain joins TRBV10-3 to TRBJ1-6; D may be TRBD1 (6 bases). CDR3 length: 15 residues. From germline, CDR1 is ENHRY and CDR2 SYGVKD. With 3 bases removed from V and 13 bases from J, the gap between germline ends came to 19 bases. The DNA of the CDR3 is TGTGCCATCAGTGATCTCGGGACACCTCAAGGCCCCCTCCACTTT. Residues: CAISDLGTPQGPLHF.

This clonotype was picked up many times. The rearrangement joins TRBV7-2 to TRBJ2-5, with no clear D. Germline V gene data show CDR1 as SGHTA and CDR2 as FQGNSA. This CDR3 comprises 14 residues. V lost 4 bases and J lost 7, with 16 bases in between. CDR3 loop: CASSSGVGAGTQYF. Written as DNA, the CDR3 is TGTGCCAGCAGCTCTGGAGTCGGAGCCGGGACCCAGTACTTC.

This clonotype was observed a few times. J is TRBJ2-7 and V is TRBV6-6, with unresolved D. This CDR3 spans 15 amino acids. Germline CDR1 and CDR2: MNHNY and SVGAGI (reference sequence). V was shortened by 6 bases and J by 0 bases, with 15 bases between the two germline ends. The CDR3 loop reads CASRTFGSASYEQYF. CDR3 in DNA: TGTGCCAGCAGGACCTTCGGTTCAGCCTCCTACGAGCAGTACTTC.

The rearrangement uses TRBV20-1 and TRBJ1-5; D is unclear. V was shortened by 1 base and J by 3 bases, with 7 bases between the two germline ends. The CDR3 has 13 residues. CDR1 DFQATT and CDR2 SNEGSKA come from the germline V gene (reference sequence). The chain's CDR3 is CSARVEFNQPQHF. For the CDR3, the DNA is TGCAGTGCTAGAGTGGAGTTCAATCAGCCCCAGCATTTT.

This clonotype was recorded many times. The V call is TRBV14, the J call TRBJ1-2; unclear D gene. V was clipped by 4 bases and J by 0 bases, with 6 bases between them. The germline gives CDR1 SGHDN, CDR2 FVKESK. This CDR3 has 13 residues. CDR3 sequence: CASSPSPNYGYTF. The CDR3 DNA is TGTGCCAGCAGCCCCTCTCCTAACTATGGCTACACCTTC.

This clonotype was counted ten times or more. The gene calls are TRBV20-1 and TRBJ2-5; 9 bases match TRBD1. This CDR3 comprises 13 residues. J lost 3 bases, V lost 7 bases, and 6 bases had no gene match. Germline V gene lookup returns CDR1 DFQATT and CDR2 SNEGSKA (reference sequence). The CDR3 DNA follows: TGCAGTGTTCCGGGACAGGGAGAAGAGACCCAGTACTTC. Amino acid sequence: CSVPGQGEETQYF.

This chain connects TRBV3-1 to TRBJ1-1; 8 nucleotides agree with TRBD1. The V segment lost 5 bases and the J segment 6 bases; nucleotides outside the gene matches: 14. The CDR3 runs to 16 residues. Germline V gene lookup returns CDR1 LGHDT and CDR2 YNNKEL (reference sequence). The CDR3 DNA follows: TGTGCCAGCAGCTACCTCGGACAGGGAACGTCTGCTGAAGCTTTCTTT. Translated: CASSYLGQGTSAEAFF.

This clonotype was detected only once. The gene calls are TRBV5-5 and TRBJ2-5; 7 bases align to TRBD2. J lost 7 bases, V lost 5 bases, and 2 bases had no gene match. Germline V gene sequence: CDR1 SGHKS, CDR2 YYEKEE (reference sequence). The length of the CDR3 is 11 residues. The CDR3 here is CASRSSGTQYF. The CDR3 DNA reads TGTGCCAGCAGATCTAGCGGGACCCAGTACTTC.

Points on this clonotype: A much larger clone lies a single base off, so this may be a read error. The CDR3 coding sequence is TGCAGTGCTAGAGATAGAGGACAGGCCCTCGGGGAGCAGTACTTC. As protein: CSARDRGQALGEQYF. The chain is built from TRBV20-1 and TRBJ2-7, with 7 bases aligning to TRBD1. The germline V gene encodes CDR1 DFQATT and CDR2 SNEGSKA (reference sequence). J was trimmed by 7 bases and V by 0 bases; bases with no gene match: 12. This CDR3 spans 15 amino acids.

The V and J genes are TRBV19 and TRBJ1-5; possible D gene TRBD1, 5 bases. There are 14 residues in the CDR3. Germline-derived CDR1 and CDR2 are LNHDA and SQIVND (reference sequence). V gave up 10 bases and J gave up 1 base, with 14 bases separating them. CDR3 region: CATQTDLSNQPQHF. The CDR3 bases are TGTGCCACGCAGACAGACCTCAGCAATCAGCCCCAGCATTTT.

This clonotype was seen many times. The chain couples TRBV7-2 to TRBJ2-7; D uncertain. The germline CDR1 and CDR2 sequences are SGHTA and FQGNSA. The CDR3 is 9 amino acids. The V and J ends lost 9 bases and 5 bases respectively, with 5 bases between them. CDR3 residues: CASENEQYF. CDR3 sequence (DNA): TGTGCCAGTGAAAACGAGCAGTACTTC. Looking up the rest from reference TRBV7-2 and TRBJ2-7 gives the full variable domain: GAGVSQSPSNKVTEKGKDVELRCDPISGHTALYWYRQSLGQGLEFLIYFQGNSAPDKSGLPSDRFSAERTGGSVSTLTIQRTQQEDSAVYLCASENEQYFGPGTRLTVT.

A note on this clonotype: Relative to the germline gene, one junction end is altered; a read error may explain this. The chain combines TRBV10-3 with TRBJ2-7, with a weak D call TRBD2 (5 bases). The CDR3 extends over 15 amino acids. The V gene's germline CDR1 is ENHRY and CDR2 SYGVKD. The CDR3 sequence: CASSYEGSSSYEQYF. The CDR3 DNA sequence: TGTGCCAGCAGTTACGAGGGATCGAGCTCCTACGAGCAGTACTTC.